This T cell receptor beta chain was identified in a study of shared clonotypes between healthy human individuals. For the study at large: Aged between 18 and 49, the donors were two women and three men.

Germline CDR1 reads SEHNR; CDR2 reads FQNEAQ (reference sequence). This CDR3 comprises 15 residues. The V gene end was trimmed by 6 bases and the J gene end by 5 bases; junction bases not matched to a gene: 9. As concerns this clone: Antigen: not known.

The assay was immunoSEQ multiplex PCR, and TCRdb's table has in-frame clones only and misses some. The data show 600,000 to 750,000 clones, less than 95% seen once. The healthy adult donors were HIV-negative and reported no recent acute infections or vaccinations. CCR7-negative CD45RA+ TemRA cells were pooled with CD45RO+ cells for CD8 memory. Study conclusions and caveats: A generally larger estimated richness was seen in naive subsets than in memory subsets.

The TCR originated in a man in his late teens or twenties in good health. Some clones in this sample may be carry-over from other donors' samples. Sequencing was done on a sample of memory CD8+ T cells from PBMCs. The subset: CD45RO+ cells pooled with CCR7-negative TemRA cells. V usage is TRBV7-9 and J usage is TRBJ2-5, with 10 bases aligning to TRBD2. The CDR3 DNA is TGTGCCAGCAGGGTATCTAGCGGGAGAGGGGAGACCCAGTACTTC. Amino acids: CASRVSSGRGETQYF.